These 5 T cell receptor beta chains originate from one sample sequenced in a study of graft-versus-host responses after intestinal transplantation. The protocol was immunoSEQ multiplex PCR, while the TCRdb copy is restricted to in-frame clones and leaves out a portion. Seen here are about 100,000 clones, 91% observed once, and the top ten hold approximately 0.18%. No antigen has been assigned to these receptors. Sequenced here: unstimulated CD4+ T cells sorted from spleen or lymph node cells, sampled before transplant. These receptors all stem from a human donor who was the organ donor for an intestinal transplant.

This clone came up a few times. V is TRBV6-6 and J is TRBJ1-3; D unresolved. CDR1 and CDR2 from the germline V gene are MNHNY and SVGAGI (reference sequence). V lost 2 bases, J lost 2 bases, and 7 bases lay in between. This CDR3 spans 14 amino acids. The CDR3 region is CASSYIYPGNTIYF. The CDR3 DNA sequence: TGTGCCAGCAGTTACATATATCCTGGAAACACCATATATTTT.

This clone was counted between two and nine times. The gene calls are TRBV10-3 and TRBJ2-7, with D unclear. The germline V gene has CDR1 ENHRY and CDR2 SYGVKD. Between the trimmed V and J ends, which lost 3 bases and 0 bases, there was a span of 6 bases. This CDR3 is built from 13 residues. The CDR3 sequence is CAISDYSSYEQYF. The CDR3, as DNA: TGTGCCATCAGTGACTACAGCTCCTACGAGCAGTACTTC.

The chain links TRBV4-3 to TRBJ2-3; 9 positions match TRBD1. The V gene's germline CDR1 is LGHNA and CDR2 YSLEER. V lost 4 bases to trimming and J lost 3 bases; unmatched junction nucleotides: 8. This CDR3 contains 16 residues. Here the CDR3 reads CASSLGTGKGTDTQYF. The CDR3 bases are TGCGCCAGCAGCCTGGGGACAGGGAAGGGTACAGATACGCAGTATTTT.

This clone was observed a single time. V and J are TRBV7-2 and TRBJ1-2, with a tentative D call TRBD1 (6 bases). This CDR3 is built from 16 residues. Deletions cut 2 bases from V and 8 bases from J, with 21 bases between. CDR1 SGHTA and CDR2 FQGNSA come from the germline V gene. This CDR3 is CASSLQAGDESRGYTF. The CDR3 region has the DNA TGTGCCAGCAGCTTACAAGCAGGGGATGAGTCTAGGGGCTACACCTTC.

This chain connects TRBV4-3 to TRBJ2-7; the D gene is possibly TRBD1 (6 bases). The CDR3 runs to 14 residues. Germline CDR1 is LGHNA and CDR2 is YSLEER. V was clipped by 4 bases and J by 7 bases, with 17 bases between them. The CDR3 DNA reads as TGCGCCAGCAGCCTTTCGGACAGAATCGGAGAGCAGTACTTC. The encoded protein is CASSLSDRIGEQYF.